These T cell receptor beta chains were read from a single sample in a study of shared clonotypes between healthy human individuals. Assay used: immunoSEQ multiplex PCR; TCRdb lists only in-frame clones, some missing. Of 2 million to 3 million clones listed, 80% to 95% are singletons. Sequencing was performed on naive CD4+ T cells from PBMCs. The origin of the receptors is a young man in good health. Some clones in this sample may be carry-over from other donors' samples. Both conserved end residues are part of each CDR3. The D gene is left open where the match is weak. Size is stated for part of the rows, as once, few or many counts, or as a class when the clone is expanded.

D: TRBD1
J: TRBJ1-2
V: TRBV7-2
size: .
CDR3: CASSSRGQGLRGGGYTF
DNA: TGTGCCAGCAGCTCCCGGGGACAGGGGCTCCGTGGCGGTGGCTACACCTTC

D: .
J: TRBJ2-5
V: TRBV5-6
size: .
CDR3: CASSSWVQETQYF
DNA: TGTGCCAGCAGCTCGTGGGTACAAGAGACCCAGTACTTC

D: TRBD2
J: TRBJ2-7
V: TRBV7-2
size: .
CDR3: CASSLGAGGYEQYF
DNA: TGTGCCAGCAGCTTAGGAGCGGGAGGGTACGAGCAGTACTTC

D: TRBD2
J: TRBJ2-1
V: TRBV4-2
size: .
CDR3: CASSQEGIAGTYNEQFF
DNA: TGTGCCAGCAGCCAAGAAGGAATAGCGGGAACCTACAATGAGCAGTTCTTC

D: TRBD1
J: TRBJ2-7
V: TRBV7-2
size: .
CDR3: CASSLVSRRQGIVYF
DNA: TGTGCCAGCAGCTTAGTTAGCCGGAGACAGGGGATTGTGTACTTC

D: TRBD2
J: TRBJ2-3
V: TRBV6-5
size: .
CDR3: CASSYREGRDTQYF
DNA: TGTGCCAGCAGTTATCGGGAGGGGAGAGATACGCAGTATTTT

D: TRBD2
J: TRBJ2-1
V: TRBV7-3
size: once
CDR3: CASSRDRSGRAPTNEQFF
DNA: TGTGCCAGCAGCCGGGACCGTAGCGGGAGGGCCCCTACCAATGAGCAGTTCTTC

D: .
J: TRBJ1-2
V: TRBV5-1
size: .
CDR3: CASSMTWDNYGYTF
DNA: TGCGCCAGCAGCATGACCTGGGATAACTATGGCTACACCTTC

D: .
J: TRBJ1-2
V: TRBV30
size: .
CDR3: CAWSAQDYGYTF
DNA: TGTGCCTGGAGTGCGCAGGACTATGGCTACACCTTC

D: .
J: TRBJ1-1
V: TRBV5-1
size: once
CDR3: CASSPRQARLNTEAFF
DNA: TGCGCCAGCAGCCCTCGACAGGCCAGATTGAACACTGAAGCTTTCTTT

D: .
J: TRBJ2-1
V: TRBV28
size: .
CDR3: CASTPDNEQFF
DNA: TGTGCCAGCACCCCAGACAATGAGCAGTTCTTC

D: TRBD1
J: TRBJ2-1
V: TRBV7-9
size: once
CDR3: CASSLGQAYNEQFF
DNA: TGTGCCAGCAGCTTGGGACAGGCCTACAATGAGCAGTTCTTC

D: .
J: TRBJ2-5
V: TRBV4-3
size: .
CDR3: CASSRDTQETQYF
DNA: TGCGCCAGCAGCCGGGACACCCAAGAGACCCAGTACTTC

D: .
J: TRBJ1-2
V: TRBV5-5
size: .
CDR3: CASSLGTDFGYTF
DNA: TGTGCCAGCAGCTTGGGAACAGATTTTGGCTACACCTTC

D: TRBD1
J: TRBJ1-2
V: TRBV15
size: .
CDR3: CATSRAGGTGGSGYTF
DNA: TGTGCCACCAGCAGAGCTGGGGGGACAGGGGGGTCTGGCTACACCTTC

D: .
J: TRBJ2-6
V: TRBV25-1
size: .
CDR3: CASSEAGRGGSGANVLTF
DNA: TGTGCCAGCAGTGAAGCGGGACGCGGCGGGTCCGGGGCCAACGTCCTGACTTTC

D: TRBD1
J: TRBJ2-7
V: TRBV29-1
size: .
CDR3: CSVASLGQGTEQYF
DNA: TGCAGCGTTGCCTCCTTGGGACAGGGAACCGAGCAGTACTTC

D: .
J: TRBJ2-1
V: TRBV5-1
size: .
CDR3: CASSTGEVYNEQFF
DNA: TGCGCCAGCAGCACGGGGGAGGTCTACAATGAGCAGTTCTTC

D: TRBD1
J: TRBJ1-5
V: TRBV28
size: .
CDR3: CASSLFDRARNQPQHF
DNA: TGTGCCAGCAGTCTCTTCGACAGGGCGAGGAATCAGCCCCAGCATTTT